This entry lists 8 T cell receptor beta chains sequenced from one sample in a study of T cell repertoires in cytomegalovirus infection. MiXCR was run by TCRdb on the reads, yielding one entry per CDR3 protein. This table has approximately 730,000 distinct CDR3 sequences, around 35% appearing once. The antigens these receptors bind are not known. The specimen comprised cultured PBMCs, sampled from culture after CMV antigen stimulation. These receptors were obtained from a human donor in good health (CMV status not recorded). Some clones in this sample may be carry-over from other donors' samples.

The V and J genes are TRBV2 and TRBJ1-5; D remains ambiguous. Germline V CDR1 and CDR2: SNHLY, FYNNEI. CDR3 length: 12 residues. The ends were cut back, 5 bases at V and 12 bases at J, with 14 bases in the middle. The CDR3 here is CASSPDSILQHF. In DNA, the CDR3 is TGTGCCAGCAGTCCGGACTCTATACTCCAGCATTTT. The whole variable domain, filled in from reference TRBV2 and TRBJ1-5, reads EPEVTQTPSHQVTQMGQEVILRCVPISNHLYFYWYRQILGQKVEFLVSFYNNEISEKSEIFDDQFSVERPDGSNFTLKIRSTKLEDSAMYFCASSPDSILQHFGDGTRLSIL.

This clonotype appeared many times. The chain has TRBV12-5 and TRBJ2-7; D is unclear. The CDR3 has 10 amino acids. The V end was cut by 5 bases, the J end by 2 bases, with 1 base between. Germline lookup yields CDR1 LGHNT and CDR2 FRNRAP. CDR3 amino acids: CASGTYEQYF. The CDR3 coding sequence is TGTGCTAGTGGTACCTACGAGCAGTACTTC.

This clonotype has more than one count but fewer than ten. The genes are TRBV7-2 and TRBJ1-5; D not resolved. The CDR3 is 15 residues long. Germline V gene sequence: CDR1 SGHTA, CDR2 FQGNSA. V was clipped by 2 bases and J by 3 bases, with 11 bases between them. The CDR3 sequence is CASSLSSRNNQPQHF. The CDR3 DNA follows: TGTGCCAGCAGCTTATCGAGCCGGAACAATCAGCCCCAGCATTTT.

The chain has TRBV12-3 or TRBV12-4 and TRBJ1-1, with D hard to call. This CDR3 is 14 amino acids long. V was pared by 3 bases and J by 7 bases, with 15 bases between. The CDR3 DNA reads TGTGCCAGCAGTTTGCTACCGGGGTATAATGAAGCTTTCTTT. Translating gives CASSLLPGYNEAFF.

The rearrangement links TRBV20-1 to TRBJ2-3, with D unresolved. Trimming took off 3 bases at V and 0 bases at J, with 7 bases between the two ends. Per the germline V gene, CDR1 is DFQATT and CDR2 is SNEGSKA (reference sequence). The CDR3 has 13 amino acids. Here the CDR3 reads CSARLTSTDTQYF. The CDR3 DNA reads TGCAGTGCTAGGTTGACGAGCACAGATACGCAGTATTTT.

The V call is TRBV2, the J call TRBJ2-7, with TRBD1 matching 9 bases. CDR3 length: 15 amino acids. The ends lost 3 bases at V and 5 bases at J; junction bases unmatched: 8. The germline V gene has CDR1 SNHLY and CDR2 FYNNEI. CDR3 loop: CASSDGTGITNEQYF. CDR3 nucleotide sequence: TGTGCCAGCAGTGATGGGACAGGGATAACGAACGAGCAGTACTTC.

This sequence joins TRBV4-1 and TRBJ1-1; no reliable D call. The V end lost 4 bases, the J end lost 0 bases, and 9 bases lay between the germline ends. This CDR3 is built from 14 residues. Per the germline V gene, CDR1 is MGHRA and CDR2 is YSYEKL. CDR3 nucleotide sequence: TGCGCCAGCAGCCTCTTTGCTTTGAACACTGAAGCTTTCTTT. It specifies CASSLFALNTEAFF.

This clonotype was seen a handful of times. The rearrangement joins TRBV2 to TRBJ2-1; 10 bases fit TRBD1. After removal of 7 bases from V and 7 bases from J, the junction contained 4 bases not matched to a gene. Germline CDR1 is SNHLY and CDR2 is FYNNEI. The CDR3 covers 13 residues. The CDR3 here is CASTGQGSNEQFF. CDR3 bases: TGTGCCAGCACGGGACAGGGGTCGAATGAGCAGTTCTTC.